Here is one T cell receptor (beta chain) with its context. The antigen is unknown. Each patient with chemo-refractory metastatic non-small-cell lung cancer was treated with focal radiation plus CTLA-4 blockade using ipilimumab. The method was immunoSEQ multiplex PCR; TCRdb's version includes in-frame clones alone and lacks a portion of them. The data show tens of thousands of clones, around four fifths seen once. These data come from a study of radiotherapy plus CTLA-4 blockade in lung cancer. Findings and limits, study-wide: The best predictor of response was reported to be early blood T cell clone dynamics, with interferon-beta.

J gave up 8 bases and V 2 bases, and 6 bases lay outside the gene matches. This CDR3 is 14 amino acids long. The germline V gene has CDR1 MNHEY and CDR2 SVGAGI. This TCR came from a human donor with non-small cell lung cancer who had a partial response to radiotherapy plus ipilimumab. The V and J genes are TRBV6-5 and TRBJ1-3; 7 positions agree with TRBD1. Material: peripheral blood, obtained from a patient treated with radiotherapy plus ipilimumab. In DNA form, the CDR3 reads TGTGCCAGCAGTTACGACAGGGAGAGATACACCATATATTTT. This sequence encodes CASSYDRERYTIYF.